Below, 31 T cell receptor beta chains from the same sample are listed, as sequenced in a study of blood T cell repertoires in COVID-19. The assay was immunoSEQ multiplex PCR, and TCRdb's table has in-frame clones only and misses some. In the table there are approximately 110,000 clones, about 85% of which are singletons. The sequenced sample consisted of peripheral blood. These receptors all stem from a human donor in a cohort sampled during active COVID-19.

The rearrangement uses TRBV5-1 and TRBJ2-5, with D perhaps matching TRBD2 (6 bases). This CDR3 is built from 13 residues. With 2 bases removed from V and 3 bases from J, the gap between germline ends came to 8 bases. Germline CDR1 reads SGHRS; CDR2 reads YFSETQ. The CDR3 DNA reads TGCGCCAGCAGCTTCTCGGGGGAAGAGACCCAGTACTTC. Amino acid sequence: CASSFSGEETQYF. Complete variable domain (other parts from reference TRBV5-1 and TRBJ2-5): KAGVTQTPRYLIKTRGQQVTLSCSPISGHRSVSWYQQTPGQGLQFLFEYFSETQRNKGNFPGRFSGRQFSNSRSEMNVSTLELGDSALYLCASSFSGEETQYFGPGTRLLVL.

This chain links TRBV7-8 with TRBJ2-1; a weak D match, TRBD2 (5 bases). V was clipped by 0 bases and J by 9 bases, with 9 bases between them. The germline V gene encodes CDR1 SGHVS and CDR2 FQNEAQ. This CDR3 is 13 amino acids long. The CDR3 DNA is TGTGCCAGCAGCTTAGCGACCGGGGTTGAGCAGTTCTTC. This sequence encodes CASSLATGVEQFF.

The chain joins TRBV11-1 to TRBJ2-1; D possibly corresponds to TRBD2 (6 bases). The CDR3 consists of 15 residues. Germline values: CDR1 SGHAT, CDR2 FQDESV (reference sequence). Trimming left V 0 bases short and J 10 bases short, with 16 bases between. The CDR3 loop reads CASSLAQGGQWEQFF. The CDR3 bases are TGTGCCAGCAGCTTAGCGCAGGGAGGACAATGGGAGCAGTTCTTC.

The chain uses TRBV4-2 and TRBJ2-7, with D hard to call. The CDR3 is made up of 12 amino acids. Between the trimmed V and J ends, which lost 0 bases and 3 bases, there was a span of 3 bases. Germline CDR1 LGHNA, CDR2 YNFKEQ. As DNA, the CDR3 is TGTGCCAGCAGCCAAGACGGCTACGAGCAGTACTTC. This encodes CASSQDGYEQYF.

This chain uses TRBV3-1 (or the pseudogene TRBV3-2) with TRBJ1-2; 9 positions agree with TRBD1. With 4 bases clipped from V and 7 bases from J, the junction kept 7 bases outside the gene matches. Germline CDR1 LGHDT, CDR2 YNNKEL (reference sequence). The CDR3 has 14 residues. The CDR3 sequence: CASSPQGAQGGYTF. In DNA form, the CDR3 reads TGTGCCAGCAGCCCACAGGGGGCTCAGGGTGGCTACACCTTC.

This clone was detected a few times. The rearrangement joins TRBV5-4 to TRBJ2-7, with 10 bases lining up with TRBD2. V dropped 1 base and J dropped 3; count of bases not matched to a gene: 10. The CDR3 consists of 17 residues. From germline, CDR1 is SGHNT and CDR2 YYREEE (reference sequence). CDR3 DNA: TGTGCCAGCAGCTTGCGGAGCGGGAGGGCCCTAATCTACGAGCAGTACTTC. It codes for CASSLRSGRALIYEQYF.

The genes are TRBV5-4 and TRBJ2-1; 8 nucleotides align to TRBD2. The V gene end was trimmed by 1 base and the J gene end by 0 bases; junction bases not matched to a gene: 0. The CDR3 is 15 residues long. The germline V gene encodes CDR1 SGHNT and CDR2 YYREEE (reference sequence). The CDR3 sequence is CASSLTSGSYNEQFF. The DNA for the CDR3 is TGTGCCAGCAGCTTGACTAGCGGCTCCTACAATGAGCAGTTCTTC.

The chain has TRBV5-6 and TRBJ1-1, with D maybe TRBD1 (5 bases). Germline CDR1 and CDR2: SGHDT and YYEEEE. V was shortened by 4 bases and J by 4 bases, with 23 bases between the two germline ends. CDR3 length equals 17 residues. The CDR3 protein is CASSHRLLKGQGTEAFF. CDR3 DNA: TGTGCCAGCAGCCACCGTCTCTTAAAGGGGCAGGGCACTGAAGCTTTCTTT.

CDR3 in DNA: TGTGCCAGCAGCTCCATAACGAGCGGGGGGGCATTTAATGAGCAGTTCTTC. This gives the protein CASSSITSGGAFNEQFF. The chain recombines TRBV7-2 with TRBJ2-1; 10 bases are a match to TRBD2. Trimming cost V 4 bases and J 7 bases; bases outside gene matches: 13. This CDR3 has 17 amino acids. Germline loops: CDR1 SGHTA, CDR2 FQGNSA. The complete variable domain, with remaining parts taken from reference TRBV7-2 and TRBJ2-1, reads GAGVSQSPSNKVTEKGKDVELRCDPISGHTALYWYRQSLGQGLEFLIYFQGNSAPDKSGLPSDRFSAERTGGSVSTLTIQRTQQEDSAVYLCASSSITSGGAFNEQFFGPGTRLTVL.

V is TRBV6-4 and J is TRBJ1-5; 8 bases agree with TRBD1. Germline V gene lookup returns CDR1 MRHNA and CDR2 SNTAGT. With V trimmed by 3 bases and J by 11 bases, 9 bases remained unmatched. This CDR3 spans 14 amino acids. CDR3 nucleotide sequence: TGTGCCAGCAGTGAATTACAGGGGGTCGTGGCCCAGCATTTT. Translating gives CASSELQGVVAQHF.

This clone was seen just once. The chain uses TRBV7-9 and TRBJ1-3, with D perhaps matching TRBD1 (5 bases). Per germline, CDR1 SEHNR and CDR2 FQNEAQ (reference sequence). This CDR3 contains 18 residues. The V gene lost 5 bases and the J gene lost 3 bases, with 23 bases spanning the gap. The CDR3 DNA sequence: TGTGCCAGCAGCCAGGGCGATTTCGTGGGGGGTCTTGGAAACACCATATATTTT. This sequence encodes CASSQGDFVGGLGNTIYF.

This chain connects TRBV11-2 to TRBJ2-5, with D possibly TRBD1 on 6 matching bases. CDR1 and CDR2 from the germline V gene are SGHAT and FQNNGV. CDR3 length: 16 amino acids. Trimming took 1 base from V and 5 from J, leaving 17 bases between them. The CDR3 is CASSLGSSGEYETQYF. CDR3 nucleotides: TGTGCCAGCAGCTTAGGGTCCTCAGGGGAGTACGAGACCCAGTACTTC.

This sequence joins TRBV5-1 and TRBJ2-7; TRBD1 agrees at 8 bases. The CDR3 has 15 amino acids. Looked up from germline, CDR1 is SGHRS and CDR2 is YFSETQ. V lost 0 bases to trimming and J lost 0 bases; unmatched junction nucleotides: 2. In DNA, the CDR3 is TGCGCCAGCAGCTTGGGACAGGGGAGCTCCTACGAGCAGTACTTC. Its protein is CASSLGQGSSYEQYF.

The rearrangement uses TRBV1 and TRBJ1-3; the D call of TRBD1 is as the table states it, not checked on the DNA. TRBV1 is noted as a pseudogene. The CDR3 is made up of 20 amino acids. This chain's CDR3 is CTSSQDLVTRQGFSGNTIYF. CDR3 sequence (DNA): TGCACCAGCAGCCAAGATCTAGTAACAAGACAGGGGTTCTCTGGAAACACCATATATTTT.

V usage is TRBV28 and J usage is TRBJ2-3; TRBD2 matches 8 bases. The J segment lost 1 base and the V segment lost 1 base, leaving 4 bases of the junction unmatched. The CDR3 spans 16 residues. The germline CDR1 and CDR2 sequences are MDHEN and SYDVKM. CDR3 residues: CASSLYPGRGTDTQYF. The CDR3 DNA follows: TGTGCCAGCAGTTTATACCCCGGGAGGGGCACAGATACGCAGTATTTT.

This chain uses TRBV6-1 with TRBJ2-7, with 13 bases matching TRBD2. The germline CDR1 and CDR2 sequences are MNHNS and SASEGT. The CDR3 is made up of 17 amino acids. V lost 1 base to trimming and J lost 1 base; unmatched junction nucleotides: 4. DNA of the CDR3: TGTGCCAGCAGTGAAGGACTAGCGGGAGGAGGGTCCTACGAGCAGTACTTC. Residues: CASSEGLAGGGSYEQYF.

V is TRBV28 and J is TRBJ1-5, with TRBD1 as a possible D gene (6 bases). CDR1 is MDHEN and CDR2 is SYDVKM in the germline V gene. The CDR3 contains 15 residues. V lost 6 bases and J lost 0, with 12 bases in between. The DNA of the CDR3 is TGTGCCAGCAGAACAGGGACCCATAGCAATCAGCCCCAGCATTTT. Its translation: CASRTGTHSNQPQHF.

This chain links TRBV10-3 with TRBJ1-5; 7 bases agree with TRBD1. This CDR3 spans 15 amino acids. The germline V gene encodes CDR1 ENHRY and CDR2 SYGVKD. The junction had 6 bases not matched to a gene; V was cut back by 4 bases and J by 3 bases. DNA for the CDR3: TGTGCCATCAGTGTAGGGGGACAGCTCAATCAGCCCCAGCATTTT. It codes for CAISVGGQLNQPQHF.

The chain recombines TRBV19 with TRBJ2-7; TRBD1 aligns across 8 bases. The trim removed 5 bases at V and 3 bases at J, leaving 9 bases unmatched. Germline CDR1 LNHDA, CDR2 SQIVND (reference sequence). The CDR3 contains 15 residues. The CDR3 here is CASSVSPGTGYEQYF. The CDR3 DNA follows: TGTGCCAGTAGTGTAAGTCCCGGGACAGGCTACGAGCAGTACTTC.

This clone showed up just a few times. The V call is TRBV18, the J call TRBJ1-4; D ambiguous. Trimming cost V 3 bases and J 4 bases, with 9 bases left between them. This CDR3 is built from 14 residues. The V gene's germline CDR1 is KGHSH and CDR2 LQKENI. In nucleotides, the CDR3 is TGTGCCAGCTCACCGGGAGGTAGTAATGAAAAACTGTTTTTT. This sequence encodes CASSPGGSNEKLFF. The whole variable domain, filled in from reference TRBV18 and TRBJ1-4, reads NAGVMQNPRHLVRRRGQEARLRCSPMKGHSHVYWYRQLPEEGLKFMVYLQKENIIDESGMPKERFSAEFPKEGPSILRIQQVVRGDSAAYFCASSPGGSNEKLFFGSGTQLSVL.

V gene TRBV15 combines with J gene TRBJ2-1, with 9 positions matching TRBD1. V gave up 5 bases and J gave up 5 bases; unmatched junction bases: 16. Germline lookup yields CDR1 LNHNV and CDR2 YYDKDF (reference sequence). The CDR3 extends over 18 amino acids. CDR3 coding DNA: TGTGCCACCAGCTTACGCCAAATACAGGACAGGGGCCACAATGAGCAGTTCTTC. Translated, it gives CATSLRQIQDRGHNEQFF.

This clone occurred once. J is TRBJ2-3 and V is TRBV11-2, with D possibly TRBD2 on 6 matching bases. The CDR3 loop spans 13 amino acids. Between the trimmed V and J ends, which lost 5 bases and 2 bases, there was a span of 8 bases. The germline V gene encodes CDR1 SGHAT and CDR2 FQNNGV. CDR3 protein: CASSGGYTDTQYF. CDR3 DNA: TGTGCCAGCAGCGGGGGGTACACAGATACGCAGTATTTT.

The gene calls are TRBV3-1 (or the pseudogene TRBV3-2) and TRBJ2-3, with D perhaps matching TRBD2 (6 bases). CDR3 length: 15 residues. With 2 bases removed from V and 2 bases from J, the gap between germline ends came to 11 bases. Germline-derived CDR1 and CDR2 are LGHDT and YNNKEL (reference sequence). CDR3 nucleotides: TGTGCCAGCAGCCAACCAGGGACTTCCACAGATACGCAGTATTTT. Amino acids: CASSQPGTSTDTQYF.

The chain links TRBV30 to TRBJ1-2; the D gene is possibly TRBD1 (6 bases). The ends were cut back, 1 base at V and 0 bases at J, with 9 bases in the middle. This CDR3 contains 14 residues. Per the germline V gene, CDR1 is GTSNPN and CDR2 is SVGIG (reference sequence). The CDR3 coding sequence is TGTGCCTGGAGTGGACAGGCAGCTAACTATGGCTACACCTTC. This codes for CAWSGQAANYGYTF.

The chain combines TRBV12-3 or TRBV12-4 with TRBJ2-7, with 7 nucleotides matching TRBD1. There are 13 residues in the CDR3. J was trimmed by 4 bases and V by 3 bases; bases with no gene match: 3. CDR3 region: CASSLGRGYEQYF. As DNA, the CDR3 is TGTGCCAGCAGTTTGGGCAGGGGGTACGAGCAGTACTTC.

This rearrangement joins TRBV30 to TRBJ1-2; 8 bases agree with TRBD1. Per germline, CDR1 GTSNPN and CDR2 SVGIG (reference sequence). Germline trimming cut 4 bases from V and 5 bases from J; bases unmatched to any gene: 9. The CDR3 runs to 14 residues. The chain's CDR3 is CAWTRQGLGYGYTF. CDR3 DNA: TGTGCCTGGACCCGACAGGGGCTGGGGTATGGCTACACCTTC.

The gene calls are TRBV7-2 and TRBJ2-7, with D possibly TRBD1 on 5 matching bases. With 1 base removed from V and 5 bases from J, the gap between germline ends came to 12 bases. Germline V lookup: CDR1 SGHTA, CDR2 FQGNSA. The CDR3 runs 14 residues. The CDR3 nucleotides are TGTGCCAGCAGCTTAGGCAGGGCCTACGACGAGCAGTACTTC. It translates to CASSLGRAYDEQYF.

The sample holds one count of this clone. The chain employs TRBV30 and TRBJ2-5, with 8 bases matching TRBD2. Trimming cost V 5 bases and J 5 bases; bases outside gene matches: 7. Per the germline V gene, CDR1 is GTSNPN and CDR2 is SVGIG (reference sequence). The CDR3 is 13 residues long. For the CDR3, the DNA is TGTGCCTGGGGACTAGCCGGTGTGGAGACCCAGTACTTC. This sequence encodes CAWGLAGVETQYF.

This clone was found a few times. The V call is TRBV7-9, the J call TRBJ1-1, with 8 bases aligning to TRBD1. Germline values: CDR1 SEHNR, CDR2 FQNEAQ (reference sequence). The CDR3 sequence is 14 residues long. The ends lost 6 bases at V and 4 bases at J; junction bases unmatched: 7. The CDR3 loop reads CASSKTTGATEAFF. The CDR3 DNA is TGTGCCAGCAGTAAAACGACAGGGGCCACTGAAGCTTTCTTT.

The chain uses TRBV4-3 and TRBJ1-1; perhaps TRBD1 as D (6 bases). Germline V gives CDR1 LGHNA, CDR2 YSLEER. V shed 4 bases and J shed 3 bases, with 18 bases lying between them. The CDR3 extends over 16 amino acids. The CDR3 sequence is CASSLRRGGADTEAFF. CDR3 in DNA: TGCGCCAGCAGCCTCCGTCGTGGGGGCGCGGACACTGAAGCTTTCTTT.

The rearrangement uses TRBV3-1 (or the pseudogene TRBV3-2) and TRBJ2-2; 10 bases map to TRBD1. J was trimmed by 7 bases and V by 0 bases; bases with no gene match: 5. This CDR3 region has 16 residues. The germline gives CDR1 LGHDT, CDR2 YNNKEL (reference sequence). DNA for the CDR3: TGTGCCAGCAGCCAAGAAGGACAGGGGGGGAGCGGGGAGCTGTTTTTT. As protein: CASSQEGQGGSGELFF.